The 20 T cell receptor beta chains presented below share a single source sample, sequenced in a study of blood T cells in healthy people across ages. Combining a sample-barcoded 5' primer with a J-beta primer mix, a second PCR ran for roughly 7 to 12 cycles. TCRdb re-called the 5' RACE reads with MiXCR, one entry per CDR3 protein. The sample carries about 1 million distinct CDR3 sequences, less than 50% recorded once. Sample: blood. These receptors were collected from a woman in her sixties or seventies in good health.

V and J are TRBV30 and TRBJ2-4; D is unclear. The V end was cut by 0 bases, the J end by 6 bases, with 6 bases between. Germline CDR1 is GTSNPN and CDR2 is SVGIG (reference sequence). The length of the CDR3 is 12 residues. The CDR3 spells CAWSVGSNIQYF. CDR3 nucleotides: TGTGCCTGGAGTGTAGGGTCAAACATTCAGTACTTC.

A few counts support this clonotype. The chain carries TRBV7-9 and TRBJ2-3, with a weak D call TRBD1 (7 bases). The CDR3 runs to 17 residues. Trimming stripped 5 bases from V and 5 bases from J, with 23 bases between. CDR1 and CDR2 (germline): SEHNR, FQNEAQ (reference sequence). CDR3 sequence (DNA): TGTGCCAGCAGCCGAGTCGACAGGGAGGAAATGTTAGATACGCAGTATTTT. Translated, it gives CASSRVDREEMLDTQYF.

Comment on this clonotype: One junction end does not reproduce the germline sequence, and a read error may be involved. The chain's CDR3 is CAGSNAGGNEQFF. The CDR3, as DNA: TGTGCCGGCAGCAACGCAGGGGGGAATGAGCAGTTCTTC. The chain joins TRBV7-9 to TRBJ2-1, with D possibly matching TRBD1 (7 bases). Per germline, CDR1 SEHNR and CDR2 FQNEAQ (reference sequence). The CDR3 covers 13 residues.

In its sample, this clonotype was seen a few times. The chain has TRBV29-1 and TRBJ2-7, with D possibly TRBD2 on 5 matching bases. Trimming shortened V by 4 bases and J by 0 bases, and 22 bases separated the two germline ends. The CDR3 is 17 amino acids. CDR1 is SQVTM and CDR2 is ANQGSEA in the germline V gene. CDR3 nucleotide sequence: TGCAGCGTTGTCCTCCCGGGGTCGCAGGAGAACTCCTACGAGCAGTACTTC. This sequence encodes CSVVLPGSQENSYEQYF.

This clonotype was recorded a few times. This chain uses TRBV9 with TRBJ2-5; TRBD2 agrees at 14 bases. The length of the CDR3 is 19 residues. Germline loops: CDR1 SGDLS, CDR2 YYNGEE. The V and J ends lost 4 bases and 5 bases, in that order; junction bases with no gene match: 16. The CDR3 is CASSPGGLAGGGGMETQYF. The CDR3 DNA follows: TGTGCCAGCAGCCCGGGAGGACTAGCGGGAGGAGGGGGAATGGAGACCCAGTACTTC.

The chain employs TRBV30 and TRBJ2-7; 13 nucleotides match TRBD2. The CDR3 consists of 14 residues. Losses at the gene ends were 3 bases for V and 4 bases for J; bases not matched to a gene: 3. Germline V CDR1 and CDR2: GTSNPN, SVGIG (reference sequence). The chain's CDR3 is CAWRLAGGVYEQYF. CDR3 in DNA: TGTGCCTGGAGACTAGCGGGGGGGGTATACGAGCAGTACTTC.

The genes are TRBV10-3 and TRBJ2-2; the D call may be TRBD1 or TRBD2 (6 bases each). The CDR3 totals 15 residues. CDR1 is ENHRY, CDR2 SYGVKD, per germline. Trimming shortened V by 8 bases and J by 0 bases, and 13 bases separated the two germline ends. CDR3 sequence (DNA): TGTGCCATCGGAGGGGGGAGCGCGAACACCGGGGAGCTGTTTTTT. Translating it yields CAIGGGSANTGELFF.

This chain connects TRBV20-1 to TRBJ2-7; D unresolved. Between the trimmed V and J ends, which lost 5 bases and 3 bases, there was a span of 17 bases. Per germline, CDR1 DFQATT and CDR2 SNEGSKA (reference sequence). This CDR3 has 14 amino acids. The CDR3 protein is CSAPRLGSNYEQYF. DNA of the CDR3: TGCAGTGCTCCGAGACTGGGATCAAACTACGAGCAGTACTTC.

The J gene is TRBJ2-7, the V gene TRBV15, with 7 bases identical to TRBD1. V shed 4 bases, J shed 5 bases, and the junction held 11 bases outside the gene matches. CDR3 length: 15 residues. The germline V gene has CDR1 LNHNV and CDR2 YYDKDF (reference sequence). The CDR3 loop reads CATSTLLGQLNEQYF. DNA of the CDR3: TGTGCCACCAGCACGCTATTGGGACAGCTCAACGAGCAGTACTTC. The variable domain in full, with the rest retrieved from reference TRBV15 and TRBJ2-7, is DAMVIQNPRYQVTQFGKPVTLSCSQTLNHNVMYWYQQKSSQAPKLLFHYYDKDFNNEADTPDNFQSRRPNTSFCFLDIRSPGLGDTAMYLCATSTLLGQLNEQYFGPGTRLTVT.

The J gene is TRBJ2-7, the V gene TRBV11-2, with D perhaps TRBD1 (6 bases). There are 15 residues in the CDR3. V was pared by 8 bases and J by 5 bases, with 22 bases between. Germline CDR1 and CDR2: SGHAT and FQNNGV. CDR3 in DNA: TGTGCCAGCGGTTACGGGTCAGGGGCCCTAGACGAGCAGTACTTC. Amino acid sequence: CASGYGSGALDEQYF. Full variable domain (rest looked up from reference TRBV11-2 and TRBJ2-7): EAGVAQSPRYKIIEKRQSVAFWCNPISGHATLYWYQQILGQGPKLLIQFQNNGVVDDSQLPKDRFSAERLKGVDSTLKIQPAKLEDSAVYLCASGYGSGALDEQYFGPGTRLTVT.

Here the CDR3 DNA reads TGTGCCAGCAGTCACGAACCGGGACTAGTGAGCTCCTACAATGAGCAGTACTTC. This gives the protein CASSHEPGLVSSYNEQYF. The V gene is TRBV7-9, the J gene TRBJ2-1, with TRBD2 matching over 8 bases. The closer fit of TRBJ2-7 to the DNA end suggests the J call may be wrong. Germline values: CDR1 SEHNR, CDR2 FQNEAQ (reference sequence). CDR3 size: 18 residues.

V gene TRBV11-2 combines with J gene TRBJ2-7; the D gene could be TRBD1 or TRBD2 (5 bases each). V was trimmed by 6 bases and J by 6 bases, leaving 9 bases between them. From germline, CDR1 is SGHAT and CDR2 FQNNGV. The CDR3 has 11 residues. The CDR3 sequence: CASREGPEQYF. CDR3 coding DNA: TGTGCCAGCAGAGAGGGGCCCGAGCAGTACTTC.

The gene calls are TRBV27 and TRBJ2-1, with 9 bases fitting TRBD2. The germline gives CDR1 MNHEY, CDR2 SMNVEV (reference sequence). With 2 bases clipped from V and 4 bases from J, the junction kept 3 bases outside the gene matches. The CDR3 covers 15 residues. The CDR3 DNA reads as TGTGCCAGCAGTTTAGTAGCGGGAGAATACAATGAGCAGTTCTTC. Amino acid sequence: CASSLVAGEYNEQFF.

V is TRBV6-5 and J is TRBJ2-7; 12 nucleotides align to TRBD1. The junction had 11 bases not matched to a gene; V was cut back by 3 bases and J by 5 bases. The germline gives CDR1 MNHEY, CDR2 SVGAGI. The CDR3 is 17 residues long. The CDR3 coding sequence is TGTGCCAGCAGTTATACGTCCCGGGACAGGGGGCTCAACGAGCAGTACTTC. Its translation is CASSYTSRDRGLNEQYF.

V and J are TRBV27 and TRBJ2-4; the D gene is possibly TRBD2 (7 bases). V was pared by 6 bases and J by 2 bases, with 11 bases between. CDR1 is MNHEY, CDR2 SMNVEV, per germline (reference sequence). The CDR3 totals 14 residues. DNA of the CDR3: TGTGCCAGCAGCCACGGGGGGCCCAAAAACATTCAGTACTTC. Translating gives CASSHGGPKNIQYF.

The chain links TRBV7-8 to TRBJ2-7, with 8 bases lining up with TRBD1. CDR1 is SGHVS and CDR2 is FQNEAQ in the germline V gene. The CDR3 totals 14 residues. The J segment lost 5 bases and the V segment lost 5 bases, leaving 8 bases of the junction unmatched. The CDR3 is CASSPLTGDHEQYF. CDR3 DNA: TGTGCCAGCAGCCCCCTGACAGGGGACCACGAGCAGTACTTC.

This clonotype was counted a few times. The V call is TRBV9, the J call TRBJ1-1; D is undetermined. Germline V lookup: CDR1 SGDLS, CDR2 YYNGEE. Trimming stripped 0 bases from V and 4 bases from J, with 4 bases between. The CDR3 spans 12 residues. CDR3 residues: CASSVDGTEAFF. CDR3 DNA sequence: TGTGCCAGCAGCGTAGACGGCACTGAAGCTTTCTTT.

This rearrangement joins TRBV19 to TRBJ2-7; D is perhaps TRBD1 (5 bases). The CDR3 extends over 13 amino acids. Germline CDR1 and CDR2: LNHDA and SQIVND (reference sequence). Trimming cost V 5 bases and J 2 bases, with 10 bases left between them. CDR3: CASSAQVTYEQYF. The CDR3 DNA reads TGTGCCAGTAGTGCACAGGTAACCTACGAGCAGTACTTC.

The chain employs TRBV5-1 and TRBJ2-6, with D possibly called TRBD1 or TRBD2 (5 bases each). Germline assignment: CDR1 SGHRS and CDR2 YFSETQ. The CDR3 contains 19 residues. With 4 bases removed from V and 0 bases from J, the gap between germline ends came to 20 bases. CDR3 nucleotides: TGCGCCAGCAGCGTCGACAGTCAAGTCGGACTCTCTGGGGCCAACGTCCTGACTTTC. It yields the protein CASSVDSQVGLSGANVLTF. The full variable domain, with the rest looked up from reference TRBV5-1 and TRBJ2-6, is KAGVTQTPRYLIKTRGQQVTLSCSPISGHRSVSWYQQTPGQGLQFLFEYFSETQRNKGNFPGRFSGRQFSNSRSEMNVSTLELGDSALYLCASSVDSQVGLSGANVLTFGAGSRLTVL.

The rearrangement joins TRBV20-1 to TRBJ1-2; possibly TRBD1 for D (6 bases). The length of the CDR3 is 16 residues. V was trimmed by 2 bases and J by 4 bases, leaving 20 bases between them. CDR1 and CDR2 (germline): DFQATT, SNEGSKA (reference sequence). DNA for the CDR3: TGCAGTGCTAGATCCCTTGGGCAGGGGAGGATCTATGGCTACACCTTC. Translating gives CSARSLGQGRIYGYTF.